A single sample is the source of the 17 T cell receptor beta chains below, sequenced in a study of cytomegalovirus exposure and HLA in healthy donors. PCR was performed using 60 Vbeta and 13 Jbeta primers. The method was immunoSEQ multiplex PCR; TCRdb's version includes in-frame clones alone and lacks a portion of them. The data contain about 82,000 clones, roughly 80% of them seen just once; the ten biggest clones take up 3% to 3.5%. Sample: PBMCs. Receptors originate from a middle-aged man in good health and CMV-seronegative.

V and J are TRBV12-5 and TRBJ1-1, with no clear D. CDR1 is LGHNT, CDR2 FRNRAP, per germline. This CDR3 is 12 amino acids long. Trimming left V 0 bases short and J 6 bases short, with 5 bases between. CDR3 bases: TGTGCTAGTGGTTTGGTACTTGCTGAAGCTTTCTTT. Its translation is CASGLVLAEAFF.

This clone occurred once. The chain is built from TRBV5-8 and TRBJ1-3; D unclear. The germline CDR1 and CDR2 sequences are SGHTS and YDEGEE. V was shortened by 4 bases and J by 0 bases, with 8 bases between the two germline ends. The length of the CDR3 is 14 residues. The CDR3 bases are TGTGCCAGCAGCATAGGAGTCTCTGGAAACACCATATATTTT. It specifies CASSIGVSGNTIYF.

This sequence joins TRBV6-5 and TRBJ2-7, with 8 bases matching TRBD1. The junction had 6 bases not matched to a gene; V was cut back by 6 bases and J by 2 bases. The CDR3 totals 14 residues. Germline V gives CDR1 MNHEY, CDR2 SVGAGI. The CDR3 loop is CASRSRGQAYEQYF. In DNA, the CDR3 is TGTGCCAGCAGGTCGAGGGGACAGGCCTACGAGCAGTACTTC.

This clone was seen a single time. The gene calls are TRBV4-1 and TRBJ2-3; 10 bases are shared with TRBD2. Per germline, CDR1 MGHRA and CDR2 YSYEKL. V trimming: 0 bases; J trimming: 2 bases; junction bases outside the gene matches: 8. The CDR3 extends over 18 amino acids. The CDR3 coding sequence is TGCGCCAGCAGCCAAGATCCAGGGACTAGCGATACCACAGATACGCAGTATTTT. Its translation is CASSQDPGTSDTTDTQYF.

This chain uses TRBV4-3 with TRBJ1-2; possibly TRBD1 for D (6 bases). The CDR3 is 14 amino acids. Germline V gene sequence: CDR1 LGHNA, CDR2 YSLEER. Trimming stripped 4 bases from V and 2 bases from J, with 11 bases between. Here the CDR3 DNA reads TGCGCCAGCAGCCCACAGGGAGGGAACTATGGCTACACCTTC. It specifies CASSPQGGNYGYTF.

The CDR3 is CASSSTPATGPNEQYF. The CDR3 nucleotides are TGTGCCAGCAGCTCTACACCCGCGACAGGACCTAACGAGCAGTACTTC. The rearrangement uses TRBV11-3 and TRBJ2-7; D is perhaps TRBD1 (6 bases). The germline gives CDR1 SGHNT, CDR2 YENEEA. CDR3 length: 16 residues. V was cut by 4 bases and J by 5 bases, with 21 bases left in between.

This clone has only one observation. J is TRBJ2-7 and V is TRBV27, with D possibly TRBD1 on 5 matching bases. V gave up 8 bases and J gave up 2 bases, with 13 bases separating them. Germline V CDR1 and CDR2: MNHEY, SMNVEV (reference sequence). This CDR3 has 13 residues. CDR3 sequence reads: CASARDSTYEQYF. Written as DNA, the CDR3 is TGTGCCAGCGCTCGCGACAGTACCTACGAGCAGTACTTC.

DNA for the CDR3: TGTGCCATCAGTGCACAGGGGGCTGAAGCTTTCTTT. Translated: CAISAQGAEAFF. The V call is TRBV10-3, the J call TRBJ1-1; 8 nucleotides agree with TRBD1. This CDR3 contains 12 residues. CDR1 ENHRY and CDR2 SYGVKD come from the germline V gene. V gave up 4 bases and J gave up 6 bases; unmatched junction bases: 1.

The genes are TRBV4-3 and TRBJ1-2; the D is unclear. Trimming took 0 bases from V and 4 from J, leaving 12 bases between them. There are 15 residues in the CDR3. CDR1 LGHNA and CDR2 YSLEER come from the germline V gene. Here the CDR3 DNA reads TGCGCCAGCAGCCAAGATCGGGATCTGCTCTATGGCTACACCTTC. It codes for CASSQDRDLLYGYTF.

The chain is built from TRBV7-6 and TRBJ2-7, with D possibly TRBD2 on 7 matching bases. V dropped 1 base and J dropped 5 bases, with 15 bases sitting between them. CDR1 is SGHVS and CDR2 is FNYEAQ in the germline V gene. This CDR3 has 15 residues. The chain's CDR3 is CASSLGAGEGDEQYF. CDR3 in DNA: TGTGCCAGCAGCTTAGGGGCGGGGGAGGGGGACGAGCAGTACTTC.

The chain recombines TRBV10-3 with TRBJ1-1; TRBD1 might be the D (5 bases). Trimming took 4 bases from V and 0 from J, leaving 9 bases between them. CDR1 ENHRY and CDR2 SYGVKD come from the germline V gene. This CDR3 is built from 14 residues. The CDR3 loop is CAISVKGVNTEAFF. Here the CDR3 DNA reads TGTGCCATCAGTGTTAAAGGGGTGAACACTGAAGCTTTCTTT.

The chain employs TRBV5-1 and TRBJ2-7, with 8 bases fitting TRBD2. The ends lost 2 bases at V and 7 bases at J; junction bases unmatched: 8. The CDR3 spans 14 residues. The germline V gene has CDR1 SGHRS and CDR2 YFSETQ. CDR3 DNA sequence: TGCGCCAGCAGCTTTAGCGGGGTGGCCCGGGAGCAGTACTTC. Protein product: CASSFSGVAREQYF.

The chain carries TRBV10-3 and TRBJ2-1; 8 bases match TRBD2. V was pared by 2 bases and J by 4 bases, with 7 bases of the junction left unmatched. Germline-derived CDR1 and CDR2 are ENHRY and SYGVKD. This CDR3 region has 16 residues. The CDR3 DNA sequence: TGTGCCATCAGTGAGAACAGCGGGGGTCTTTACAATGAGCAGTTCTTC. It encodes CAISENSGGLYNEQFF.

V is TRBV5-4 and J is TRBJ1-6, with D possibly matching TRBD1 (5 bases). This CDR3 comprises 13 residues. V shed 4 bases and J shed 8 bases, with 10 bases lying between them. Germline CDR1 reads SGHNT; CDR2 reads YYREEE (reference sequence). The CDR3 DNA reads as TGTGCCAGCAGCCCCGGGACTGATTCACCCCTCCACTTT. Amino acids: CASSPGTDSPLHF.

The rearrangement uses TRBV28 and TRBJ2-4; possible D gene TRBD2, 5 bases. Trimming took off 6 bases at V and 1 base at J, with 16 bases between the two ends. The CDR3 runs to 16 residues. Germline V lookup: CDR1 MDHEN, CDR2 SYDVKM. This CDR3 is CASSSWFGGAKNIQYF. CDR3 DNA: TGTGCCAGCAGCTCTTGGTTCGGCGGGGCCAAAAACATTCAGTACTTC.

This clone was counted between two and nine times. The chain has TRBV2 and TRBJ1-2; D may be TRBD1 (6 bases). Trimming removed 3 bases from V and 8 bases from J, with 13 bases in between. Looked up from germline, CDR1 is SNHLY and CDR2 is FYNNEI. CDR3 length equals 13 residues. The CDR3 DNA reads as TGTGCCAGCAGTGAGATGGTACAGGGCGGCTACACCTTC. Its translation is CASSEMVQGGYTF.

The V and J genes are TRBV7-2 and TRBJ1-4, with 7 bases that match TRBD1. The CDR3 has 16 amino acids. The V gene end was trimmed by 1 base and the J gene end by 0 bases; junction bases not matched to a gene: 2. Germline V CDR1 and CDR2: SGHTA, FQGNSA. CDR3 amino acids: CASSLGQGTTNEKLFF. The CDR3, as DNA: TGTGCCAGCAGCTTAGGACAGGGAACAACTAATGAAAAACTGTTTTTT.